The 27 T cell receptor beta chains reported below all come from one sample, sequenced in a study of graft-versus-host responses after intestinal transplantation. Processing released intraepithelial and lamina propria lymphocytes from the graft tissue. Produced via immunoSEQ multiplex PCR; TCRdb's table is partial and in-frame only. The sample carries about 7,700 clones, about 68% recorded once. The sample in question was ileum tissue, obtained just under 230 days after intestinal transplant. These receptors came from a human patient who received an intestinal transplant, so some T cells may come from the graft donor.

This rearrangement joins TRBV5-4 to TRBJ2-3, with D possibly TRBD2 on 5 matching bases. The V and J ends lost 0 bases and 1 base respectively, with 9 bases between them. This CDR3 is built from 15 residues. Germline assignment: CDR1 SGHNT and CDR2 YYREEE (reference sequence). The CDR3 here is CASSLAGRGTDTQYF. The CDR3 coding sequence is TGTGCCAGCAGCTTGGCGGGGAGAGGCACAGATACGCAGTATTTT.

Note on this clone: One end of the junction does not line up with germline, which may come from a read error. Other DNA sequences in the sample encode the same CDR3. The V and J genes are TRBV9 and TRBJ1-2; D not certain. Germline CDR1 SGDLS, CDR2 YYNGEE. The CDR3 has 14 amino acids. The CDR3 loop reads CASSQRAGLGGYTF. The DNA of the CDR3 is TGTGCCAGCAGCCAGCGTGCGGGTCTGGGTGGCTACACCTTT.

V usage is TRBV11-2 and J usage is TRBJ2-7; TRBD2 might be the D (6 bases). The CDR3 is 17 amino acids. The V and J ends lost 0 bases and 4 bases respectively, with 19 bases between them. The V gene's germline CDR1 is SGHAT and CDR2 FQNNGV. The CDR3 region has the DNA TGTGCCAGCAGCTTAGATTCAGGGACTCACCTAGAATACGAGCAGTACTTC. Its translation: CASSLDSGTHLEYEQYF.

V and J are TRBV6-6 and TRBJ2-7; a weak D match, TRBD2 (5 bases). CDR1 is MNHNY and CDR2 is SVGAGI in the germline V gene (reference sequence). V lost 0 bases to trimming and J lost 0 bases, with 6 bases between them. CDR3 length: 14 amino acids. The CDR3 DNA reads as TGTGCCAGCAGTTACTCCGACTACTCCTACGAGCAGTACTTC. This gives the protein CASSYSDYSYEQYF.

This clone was seen only a few times. The chain is built from TRBV19 and TRBJ2-3, with D perhaps TRBD1 (6 bases). The length of the CDR3 is 15 residues. V lost 4 bases, J lost 2 bases, and 13 bases lay in between. CDR1 is LNHDA, CDR2 SQIVND, per germline (reference sequence). The CDR3 reads CASSTFQGNTDTQYF. The CDR3 DNA sequence: TGTGCCAGTAGTACGTTCCAGGGGAACACAGATACGCAGTATTTT.

This chain uses TRBV5-4 with TRBJ2-5; 8 nucleotides line up with TRBD2. This CDR3 region has 16 residues. V dropped 3 bases and J dropped 2; count of bases not matched to a gene: 9. Looked up from germline, CDR1 is SGHNT and CDR2 is YYREEE (reference sequence). Written as DNA, the CDR3 is TGTGCCAGCAGCTCCGGGACTAGTCCTGAGCAAGAGACCCAGTACTTC. It specifies CASSSGTSPEQETQYF.

This clone is large by share. The rearrangement uses TRBV5-4 and TRBJ1-1; 8 bases are shared with TRBD1. The CDR3 totals 14 residues. Germline V gene sequence: CDR1 SGHNT, CDR2 YYREEE (reference sequence). Germline trimming cut 10 bases from V and 4 bases from J; bases unmatched to any gene: 12. CDR3 DNA sequence: TGTGCCTCTAAGCCGGGGACAGGCTCCACTGAAGCTTTCTTT. Its translation is CASKPGTGSTEAFF.

This clone was observed a few times. The CDR3 DNA follows: TGTGCCACCAGCAGACCATGGGGCCGGACAGGCACCGGGGAGCTGTTTTTT. It codes for CATSRPWGRTGTGELFF. V and J are TRBV15 and TRBJ2-2; 7 positions agree with TRBD1. CDR3 size: 17 residues. Germline CDR1 is LNHNV and CDR2 is YYDKDF (reference sequence). J gave up 4 bases and V 2 bases, and 10 bases lay outside the gene matches.

This chain connects TRBV6-5 to TRBJ1-1; D not certain. Trimming took 7 bases from V and 5 from J, leaving 17 bases between them. The germline gives CDR1 MNHEY, CDR2 SVGAGI. The CDR3 runs to 14 residues. In DNA, the CDR3 is TGTGCCAGCAAGTTGGTCCCCCGGGGAACTGAAGCTTTCTTT. As protein: CASKLVPRGTEAFF.

The J gene is TRBJ1-2, the V gene TRBV6-5; 9 positions agree with TRBD1. The V and J ends lost 6 bases and 3 bases, in that order; junction bases with no gene match: 11. CDR3 length equals 16 residues. From germline, CDR1 is MNHEY and CDR2 SVGAGI. The CDR3 bases are TGTGCCAGCAGGTACCTTCTCCGGGACAGGGACTATGGCTACACCTTC. Translation gives CASRYLLRDRDYGYTF.

This clone was counted between two and nine times. This chain links TRBV11-1 with TRBJ2-3; TRBD2 might be the D (6 bases). Germline V gives CDR1 SGHAT, CDR2 FQDESV (reference sequence). Trimming shortened V by 5 bases and J by 3 bases, and 18 bases separated the two germline ends. This CDR3 is 16 amino acids long. The CDR3 loop reads CASSPGTFGWTDTQYF. The CDR3 DNA follows: TGTGCCAGCAGCCCAGGGACTTTTGGGTGGACAGATACGCAGTATTTT.

The rearrangement uses TRBV27 and TRBJ1-3; no firm D call. Trimming shortened V by 6 bases and J by 0 bases, and 15 bases separated the two germline ends. CDR3 length: 16 amino acids. Germline V lookup: CDR1 MNHEY, CDR2 SMNVEV (reference sequence). The CDR3 region is CASSLGAEGSGNTIYF. The CDR3 nucleotides read TGTGCCAGCAGCCTTGGTGCAGAGGGCTCTGGAAACACCATATATTTT.

The V and J genes are TRBV28 and TRBJ1-2; TRBD1 is a possible D gene (6 bases). There are 13 residues in the CDR3. Trimming took 3 bases from V and 2 from J, leaving 7 bases between them. The V gene's germline CDR1 is MDHEN and CDR2 SYDVKM. This CDR3 is CASSLRGNYGYTF. CDR3 nucleotides: TGTGCCAGCAGTTTGAGGGGGAACTATGGCTACACCTTC.

This clone has a handful of counts. The gene calls are TRBV29-1 and TRBJ2-7; TRBD1 matches at 7 bases. The J segment lost 0 bases and the V segment lost 5 bases, leaving 7 bases of the junction unmatched. The CDR3 extends over 14 amino acids. The germline gives CDR1 SQVTM, CDR2 ANQGSEA. CDR3 nucleotide sequence: TGCAGCGTTTCCCGGGACAGCAGCTCCTACGAGCAGTACTTC. Translating gives CSVSRDSSSYEQYF.

V is TRBV19 and J is TRBJ2-6; 11 bases line up with TRBD1. CDR1 and CDR2 (germline): LNHDA, SQIVND (reference sequence). The CDR3 length is 18 residues. The V and J ends lost 3 bases and 2 bases, in that order; junction bases with no gene match: 6. The CDR3 region is CASSMWTGGEAGANVLTF. The CDR3 nucleotides are TGTGCCAGTAGTATGTGGACAGGGGGCGAGGCTGGGGCCAACGTCCTGACTTTC.

The chain employs TRBV6-5 and TRBJ2-2; D call uncertain. Trimming took 6 bases from V and 4 from J, leaving 6 bases between them. The CDR3 is 12 residues long. Looked up from germline, CDR1 is MNHEY and CDR2 is SVGAGI. CDR3 nucleotide sequence: TGTGCCAGCAGCCTTATCACCGGGGAGCTGTTTTTT. Translation gives CASSLITGELFF.

The chain recombines TRBV11-2 with TRBJ2-1; tentatively, D is TRBD1 (5 bases). Germline CDR1 and CDR2: SGHAT and FQNNGV. The CDR3 consists of 14 residues. V was pared by 1 base and J by 4 bases, with 8 bases between. The CDR3 sequence: CASSLGQPYNEQFF. CDR3 DNA: TGTGCCAGCAGCTTAGGACAGCCTTACAATGAGCAGTTCTTC.

V is TRBV7-9 and J is TRBJ2-2; 7 nucleotides match TRBD1. This CDR3 region has 15 residues. With V trimmed by 5 bases and J by 2 bases, 5 bases remained unmatched. Per germline, CDR1 SEHNR and CDR2 FQNEAQ (reference sequence). The chain's CDR3 is CASSPDRVNTGELFF. The CDR3, as DNA: TGTGCCAGCAGCCCTGACAGGGTCAACACCGGGGAGCTGTTTTTT.

This chain links TRBV28 with TRBJ2-6; D unresolved. Germline V gene lookup returns CDR1 MDHEN and CDR2 SYDVKM. This CDR3 region has 17 residues. V lost 6 bases to trimming and J lost 0 bases, with 15 bases between them. The DNA of the CDR3 is TGTGCCAGCAGCCGCCTTGGTCGAGGCTCTGGGGCCAACGTCCTGACTTTC. Translating gives CASSRLGRGSGANVLTF.

The chain recombines TRBV5-6 with TRBJ2-6; D is perhaps TRBD1 (6 bases). With 0 bases removed from V and 0 bases from J, the gap between germline ends came to 16 bases. The CDR3 contains 19 residues. Germline V lookup: CDR1 SGHDT, CDR2 YYEEEE. CDR3 amino acids: CASSLDADSFFSGANVLTF. The CDR3 DNA reads as TGTGCCAGCAGCTTGGATGCGGACAGTTTTTTCTCTGGGGCCAACGTCCTGACTTTC.

This clone has just a few counts. The rearrangement joins TRBV2 to TRBJ1-5; 7 positions agree with TRBD1. With V trimmed by 4 bases and J by 2 bases, 8 bases remained unmatched. CDR3 length equals 16 residues. Per germline, CDR1 SNHLY and CDR2 FYNNEI. DNA of the CDR3: TGTGCCAGCAGTGTATACAGGGGAAGGGGCAATCAGCCCCAGCATTTT. Its protein is CASSVYRGRGNQPQHF.

This clone was detected only once. The chain links TRBV2 to TRBJ2-1, with TRBD2 as a possible D gene (5 bases). Per the germline V gene, CDR1 is SNHLY and CDR2 is FYNNEI. This CDR3 contains 13 residues. The V and J ends lost 8 bases and 4 bases respectively, with 12 bases between them. The CDR3 DNA reads as TGTGCCAGCGCATCGAGGGTATACAATGAGCAGTTCTTC. Translating it yields CASASRVYNEQFF.

The CDR3 here is CASSWGTGGSEAFF. In DNA form, the CDR3 reads TGTGCCAGCAGCTGGGGGACAGGGGGCTCTGAAGCTTTCTTT. The V and J genes are TRBV11-2 and TRBJ1-1; 12 bases match TRBD1. The V segment lost 4 bases and the J segment 6 bases; nucleotides outside the gene matches: 3. This CDR3 contains 14 residues. The V gene's germline CDR1 is SGHAT and CDR2 FQNNGV.

The gene calls are TRBV11-3 and TRBJ2-5; weak D call: TRBD1 (6 bases). CDR3 length equals 14 residues. Trimming removed 3 bases from V and 2 bases from J, with 10 bases in between. The germline V gene has CDR1 SGHNT and CDR2 YENEEA. CDR3 protein: CASSFGRGQETQYF. The CDR3 DNA reads as TGTGCCAGCAGCTTCGGTAGGGGGCAAGAGACCCAGTACTTC.

The CDR3 bases are TGTGCCAGCAGCTTTATGTCAGGGGGTAGCAATCAGCCCCAGCATTTT. Encoded protein: CASSFMSGGSNQPQHF. The J gene is TRBJ1-5, the V gene TRBV5-5; 7 bases match TRBD1. J lost 0 bases, V lost 2 bases, and 5 bases had no gene match. There are 16 residues in the CDR3. Germline assignment: CDR1 SGHKS and CDR2 YYEKEE (reference sequence).

The rearrangement joins TRBV18 to TRBJ1-4; D is undetermined. The germline gives CDR1 KGHSH, CDR2 LQKENI. This CDR3 comprises 13 residues. Trimming removed 3 bases from V and 5 bases from J, with 7 bases in between. The CDR3 region is CASSPSHNEKLFF. CDR3 nucleotide sequence: TGTGCCAGCTCACCTTCACACAATGAAAAACTGTTTTTT.

This clone was seen a few times. The chain employs TRBV15 and TRBJ1-5; TRBD1 aligns across 7 bases. CDR3 length: 13 residues. The V gene end was trimmed by 7 bases and the J gene end by 5 bases; junction bases not matched to a gene: 5. CDR1 and CDR2 from the germline V gene are LNHNV and YYDKDF (reference sequence). The CDR3 DNA sequence: TGTGCCACCACAACAGGGGACCATCAGCCCCAGCATTTT. Translated: CATTTGDHQPQHF.